This T cell receptor (beta chain) is drawn from a study of shared clonotypes between healthy human individuals. Turning to the study itself: Three plates were used per donor for CD4 naive, three for CD4 memory, two for CD8 naive and one for CD8 memory. Study-level findings and limits: Exclusively blood specimens were collected; tissue repertoires likely differ.

Evenly divided among several immunoSEQ plates was the genomic DNA of each subset. The repertoire was sequenced with immunoSEQ multiplex PCR; TCRdb's copy has only in-frame clones and lacks some. This table has millions of clones, more than 80% appearing once. The CDR3 loop spans 17 amino acids. CDR1 and CDR2 (germline): SGHAT, FQNNGV. V lost 4 bases, J lost 2 bases, and 6 bases stayed unmatched. As concerns this clone: Its target is unknown.

None of the donors, who were healthy HIV-negative adults, had recently had acute infections or vaccinations. Sequencing was carried out using naive CD4+ T cells from PBMCs. Subset reported: CD45RA+ positively selected. The source is a man aged 18 to 29 in good health. Some clones in this sample may be carry-over from other donors' samples. The chain has TRBV11-2 and TRBJ2-1; 12 bases map to TRBD2. The CDR3 DNA follows: TGTGCCAGCAGCTCCCCCAGGACTAGCGGGACCTACAATGAGCAGTTCTTC. It yields the protein CASSSPRTSGTYNEQFF.